The 20 T cell receptor beta chains in this list originate from one sample, sequenced in a study of blood T cell repertoires in COVID-19. Using immunoSEQ multiplex PCR, the repertoire was profiled, and TCRdb retains in-frame clones only, with some absent. The sample has approximately 200,000 clones, about 88% seen once. The sample was peripheral blood. The receptors were sampled from a man aged 45 to 65 who had recovered from COVID-19.

The chain combines TRBV19 with TRBJ2-1, with D unclear. This CDR3 spans 14 amino acids. Trimming took off 2 bases at V and 2 bases at J, with 7 bases between the two ends. Germline CDR1 and CDR2: LNHDA and SQIVND (reference sequence). The CDR3 here is CASSIKSAYNEQFF. CDR3 bases: TGTGCCAGTAGTATAAAAAGCGCCTACAATGAGCAGTTCTTC.

The genes are TRBV30 and TRBJ1-2; 7 positions agree with TRBD1. CDR3 length: 14 residues. J lost 4 bases, V lost 0 bases, and 5 bases had no gene match. Germline values: CDR1 GTSNPN, CDR2 SVGIG (reference sequence). The CDR3 region has the DNA TGTGCCTGGAGTGTCCGGGGACAGACCTATGGCTACACCTTC. Its protein is CAWSVRGQTYGYTF.

This sequence joins TRBV6-5 and TRBJ2-7, with 10 bases matching TRBD2. The CDR3 has 16 residues. Germline values: CDR1 MNHEY, CDR2 SVGAGI. After removal of 2 bases from V and 5 bases from J, the junction contained 9 bases not matched to a gene. Here the CDR3 DNA reads TGTGCCAGCAGTTACGGGTTAGCGGGAGGTAAGAACGAGCAGTACTTC. Its protein is CASSYGLAGGKNEQYF.

The chain joins TRBV29-1 to TRBJ1-4, with 8 bases identical to TRBD1. The V gene's germline CDR1 is SQVTM and CDR2 ANQGSEA. CDR3 length: 12 amino acids. After removal of 4 bases from V and 8 bases from J, the junction contained 3 bases not matched to a gene. This CDR3 reads CSVAQGGEKLFF. Here the CDR3 DNA reads TGCAGCGTTGCACAGGGGGGAGAAAAACTGTTTTTT.

This rearrangement joins TRBV5-6 to TRBJ2-5, with 12 bases fitting TRBD2. The germline V gene has CDR1 SGHDT and CDR2 YYEEEE. V was pared by 4 bases and J by 5 bases, with 6 bases of the junction left unmatched. This CDR3 region has 15 residues. This CDR3 reads CASSLTTSGRETQYF. In DNA form, the CDR3 reads TGTGCCAGCAGCCTGACAACTAGCGGGAGGGAGACCCAGTACTTC.

In its sample, this clone was seen a few times. This CDR3 is also generated by other DNA sequences in the sample. V usage is TRBV11-2 and J usage is TRBJ2-3; the D gene is possibly TRBD2 (6 bases). Trimming left V 5 bases short and J 2 bases short, with 11 bases between. This CDR3 is built from 14 residues. Germline V CDR1 and CDR2: SGHAT, FQNNGV. The DNA of the CDR3 is TGTGCCAGCAGCCCTCGGGGGACCACAGATACGCAGTATTTT. The encoded protein is CASSPRGTTDTQYF.

The count of this clone is one. The CDR3 DNA sequence: TGTGCCAGTAGTGCCTCCCCCGTGCAGATTAGCAATCAGCCCCAGCATTTT. Translating gives CASSASPVQISNQPQHF. The J gene is TRBJ1-5, the V gene TRBV19; D uncertain. V lost 5 bases, J lost 0 bases, and 17 bases lay in between. The CDR3 has 17 amino acids. The germline CDR1 and CDR2 sequences are LNHDA and SQIVND (reference sequence).

This clone was recorded at least ten times. The chain recombines TRBV5-4 with TRBJ2-7; 12 bases fit TRBD2. The CDR3 runs 17 residues. The germline V gene encodes CDR1 SGHNT and CDR2 YYREEE (reference sequence). J lost 2 bases, V lost 4 bases, and 10 bases had no gene match. CDR3 sequence: CASSHRLAGVRTYEQYF. CDR3 sequence (DNA): TGTGCCAGCAGCCATCGACTAGCGGGAGTTAGGACCTACGAGCAGTACTTC.

V gene TRBV19 combines with J gene TRBJ2-1; 10 bases match TRBD2. V shed 7 bases and J 4 bases; nucleotides not matched to a gene: 7. This CDR3 has 15 amino acids. Per germline, CDR1 LNHDA and CDR2 SQIVND (reference sequence). The CDR3, as DNA: TGTGCCAGTACTCCTAGCGGGAGAGTTTACAATGAGCAGTTCTTC. It specifies CASTPSGRVYNEQFF.

This chain connects TRBV18 to TRBJ2-5; D call uncertain. V shed 2 bases and J shed 5 bases, with 9 bases lying between them. Germline CDR1 reads KGHSH; CDR2 reads LQKENI. The CDR3 covers 13 residues. The chain's CDR3 is CASSPISRETQYF. The CDR3, as DNA: TGTGCCAGCTCACCAATCTCGAGGGAGACCCAGTACTTC. Full variable domain (remainder filled in from reference TRBV18 and TRBJ2-5): NAGVMQNPRHLVRRRGQEARLRCSPMKGHSHVYWYRQLPEEGLKFMVYLQKENIIDESGMPKERFSAEFPKEGPSILRIQQVVRGDSAAYFCASSPISRETQYFGPGTRLLVL.

The chain uses TRBV6-5 and TRBJ2-2; D is unresolved. This CDR3 is 15 amino acids long. V was pared by 8 bases and J by 2 bases, with 15 bases between. Germline V gene data show CDR1 as MNHEY and CDR2 as SVGAGI. CDR3 protein: CASAWRPDNTGELFF. In DNA, the CDR3 is TGTGCCAGCGCTTGGCGGCCTGACAACACCGGGGAGCTGTTTTTT.

The chain couples TRBV6-1 to TRBJ2-7; D is possibly TRBD2 (6 bases). The ends were cut back, 3 bases at V and 2 bases at J, with 14 bases in the middle. CDR1 and CDR2 from the germline V gene are MNHNS and SASEGT. There are 15 residues in the CDR3. CDR3 residues: CASSEPRWRAYEQYF. For the CDR3, the DNA is TGTGCCAGCAGTGAGCCCCGGTGGAGGGCCTACGAGCAGTACTTC.

V and J are TRBV4-2 and TRBJ1-6; D gene uncertain. Germline V CDR1 and CDR2: LGHNA, YNFKEQ. V was trimmed by 4 bases and J by 9 bases, leaving 13 bases between them. The CDR3 is 14 residues long. CDR3 sequence (DNA): TGTGCCAGCAGCCTGGGCCCAGAGGGTTCACCCCTCCACTTT. This sequence encodes CASSLGPEGSPLHF.

This clone came up a few times. The V call is TRBV5-5, the J call TRBJ2-7, with a possible D match to TRBD1 (6 bases). This CDR3 contains 15 residues. Germline V CDR1 and CDR2: SGHKS, YYEKEE (reference sequence). Between the trimmed V and J ends, which lost 4 bases and 0 bases, there was a span of 14 bases. DNA of the CDR3: TGTGCCAGCAGCCCCGACAGGACGAGCTCCTACGAGCAGTACTTC. It codes for CASSPDRTSSYEQYF.

This chain connects TRBV19 to TRBJ2-3; 8 bases match TRBD2. Germline-derived CDR1 and CDR2 are LNHDA and SQIVND (reference sequence). The CDR3 contains 15 residues. V shed 11 bases, J shed 2 bases, and the junction held 12 bases outside the gene matches. CDR3 amino acids: CASSGSGTTTDTQYF. CDR3 bases: TGTGCCTCTAGTGGTAGCGGGACTACCACAGATACGCAGTATTTT.

This chain uses TRBV5-1 with TRBJ2-7, with D possibly being TRBD1 (6 bases). The CDR3 spans 15 residues. The germline CDR1 and CDR2 sequences are SGHRS and YFSETQ. V was cut by 1 base and J by 1 base, with 12 bases left in between. The CDR3 sequence is CASSLRQVGSYEQYF. CDR3 nucleotide sequence: TGCGCCAGCAGCTTGCGACAGGTGGGGTCCTACGAGCAGTACTTC.

This chain connects TRBV19 to TRBJ1-2; a possible D gene is TRBD1 (6 bases). The CDR3 length is 16 residues. Trimming took 6 bases from V and 1 from J, leaving 18 bases between them. Germline CDR1 LNHDA, CDR2 SQIVND (reference sequence). CDR3 in DNA: TGTGCCAGTAGGTGGACAGCACGCCGGAATAACTATGGCTACACCTTC. Its protein product is CASRWTARRNNYGYTF.

J is TRBJ1-2 and V is TRBV7-9; D is unresolved. Germline V gives CDR1 SEHNR, CDR2 FQNEAQ (reference sequence). The CDR3 length is 15 residues. Deletions cut 2 bases from V and 7 bases from J, with 17 bases between. The CDR3 loop reads CASSLPPERRTGYTF. CDR3 coding DNA: TGTGCCAGCAGCTTACCCCCTGAGCGGAGAACTGGCTACACCTTC. The full variable domain, its missing parts supplied by reference TRBV7-9 and TRBJ1-2, is DTGVSQNPRHKITKRGQNVTFRCDPISEHNRLYWYRQTLGQGPEFLTYFQNEAQLEKSRLLSDRFSAERPKGSFSTLEIQRTEQGDSAMYLCASSLPPERRTGYTFGSGTRLTVV.

The chain combines TRBV29-1 with TRBJ2-1; 7 bases are a match to TRBD2. This CDR3 contains 14 residues. Germline CDR1 SQVTM, CDR2 ANQGSEA. Here the CDR3 reads CTSVSGGSYNEQFF. CDR3 DNA: TGCACATCGGTGTCGGGGGGCTCCTACAATGAGCAGTTCTTC.

The chain has TRBV5-4 and TRBJ2-7; D gene ambiguous. V was clipped by 4 bases and J by 2 bases, with 13 bases between them. Germline-derived CDR1 and CDR2 are SGHNT and YYREEE (reference sequence). The CDR3 is 14 residues long. CDR3 in amino acids: CASSGLSRTYEQYF. The CDR3 DNA reads as TGTGCCAGCAGCGGGCTTTCCCGAACCTACGAGCAGTACTTC.